The TCR beta chain described here comes from a study of spatial heterogeneity in lung cancer. Background on the study: There were 72 donors, all of them untreated patients with early-stage non-small cell lung cancer. PBMC collected at follow-up were sequenced when available, a median of around two years after resection.

TCRdb used MiXCR to reprocess the 5' RACE reads, holding one entry per CDR3 protein. The sample has roughly 32,000 distinct CDR3 sequences; less than 11% are singletons. This clonotype came up a few times. This sample's time point: blood at routine non-recurrence follow-up after resection. Sequencing of whole RNA from tumor, nontumor lung or frozen PBMC involved no sorting. V lost 5 bases and J lost 0, with 17 bases in between. Germline CDR1 reads SNHLY; CDR2 reads FYNNEI. The CDR3 sequence is 17 residues long. The source material was PBMCs, sampled at follow-up. The gene calls are TRBV2 and TRBJ1-5; D ambiguous. The sequence was collected from a female donor with early-stage non-small cell lung cancer. The CDR3 loop is CASSPTPKEFSNQPQHF. For the CDR3, the DNA is TGTGCCAGCAGTCCAACCCCTAAGGAGTTTAGCAATCAGCCCCAGCATTTT.